The 2 T cell receptor beta chains presented below share a single source sample, sequenced in a study of blood T cell repertoires in COVID-19. Here immunoSEQ multiplex PCR was the method, and the copy in TCRdb shows in-frame clones only, minus some. The sample shows nearly 250,000 clones, around nine tenths of them seen only once. The sample consisted of peripheral blood. The receptors come from a woman in her sixties or seventies who had recovered from COVID-19.

The chain carries TRBV6-5 and TRBJ2-3; TRBD2 might be the D (6 bases). Germline CDR1 reads MNHEY; CDR2 reads SVGAGI. V lost 5 bases and J 6 bases, leaving 15 bases between the germline ends. The CDR3 consists of 14 residues. The CDR3 coding sequence is TGTGCCAGCAGTCCCCGGGGGATGGGTGATACGCAGTATTTT. Residues: CASSPRGMGDTQYF.

The chain couples TRBV5-5 to TRBJ1-2, with unresolved D. The V gene lost 0 bases and the J gene lost 1 base, with 10 bases spanning the gap. Germline V CDR1 and CDR2: SGHKS, YYEKEE (reference sequence). The CDR3 is 15 amino acids. The DNA for the CDR3 is TGTGCCAGCAGCTTGGATGGGCAGTATAACTATGGCTACACCTTC. Its protein product is CASSLDGQYNYGYTF.